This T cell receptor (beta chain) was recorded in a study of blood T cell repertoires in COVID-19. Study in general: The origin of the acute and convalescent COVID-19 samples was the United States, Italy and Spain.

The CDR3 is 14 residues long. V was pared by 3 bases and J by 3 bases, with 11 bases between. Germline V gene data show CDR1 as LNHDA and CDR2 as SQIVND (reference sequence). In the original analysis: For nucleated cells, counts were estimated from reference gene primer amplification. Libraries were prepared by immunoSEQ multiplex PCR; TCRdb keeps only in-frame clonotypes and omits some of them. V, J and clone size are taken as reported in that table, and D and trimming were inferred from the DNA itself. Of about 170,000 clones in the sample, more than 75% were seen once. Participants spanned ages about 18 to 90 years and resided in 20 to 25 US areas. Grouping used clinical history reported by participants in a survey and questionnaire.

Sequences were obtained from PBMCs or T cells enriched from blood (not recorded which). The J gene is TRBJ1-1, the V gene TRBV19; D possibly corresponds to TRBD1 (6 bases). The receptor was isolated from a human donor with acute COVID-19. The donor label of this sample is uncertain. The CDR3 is CASSMTGLHTEAFF. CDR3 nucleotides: TGTGCCAGTAGTATGACAGGACTCCACACTGAAGCTTTCTTT.